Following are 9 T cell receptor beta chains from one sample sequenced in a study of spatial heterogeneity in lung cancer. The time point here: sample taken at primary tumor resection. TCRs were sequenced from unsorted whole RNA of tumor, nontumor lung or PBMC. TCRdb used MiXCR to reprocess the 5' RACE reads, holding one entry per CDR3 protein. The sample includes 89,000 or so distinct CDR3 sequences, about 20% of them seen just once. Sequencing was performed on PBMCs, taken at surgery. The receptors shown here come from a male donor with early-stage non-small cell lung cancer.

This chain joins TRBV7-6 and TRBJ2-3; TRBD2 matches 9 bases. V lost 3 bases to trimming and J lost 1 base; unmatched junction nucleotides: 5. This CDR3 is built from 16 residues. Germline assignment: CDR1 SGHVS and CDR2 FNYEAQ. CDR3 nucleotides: TGTGCCAGCAGCTTTACCGGCGGGGGGGGCACAGATACGCAGTATTTT. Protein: CASSFTGGGGTDTQYF.

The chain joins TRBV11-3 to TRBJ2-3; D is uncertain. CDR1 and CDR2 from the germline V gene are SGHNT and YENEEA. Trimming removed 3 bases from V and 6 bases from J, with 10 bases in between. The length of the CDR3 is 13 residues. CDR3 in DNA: TGTGCCAGCAGCTTGGACGGCCTCGATACGCAGTATTTT. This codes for CASSLDGLDTQYF.

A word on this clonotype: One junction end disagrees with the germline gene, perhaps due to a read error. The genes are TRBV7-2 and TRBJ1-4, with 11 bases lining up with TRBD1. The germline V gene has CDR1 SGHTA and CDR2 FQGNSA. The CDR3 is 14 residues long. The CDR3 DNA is TGTGCCAGCAGCTTATTACCGGGACAGGGGGATGTCGTTTTT. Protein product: CASSLLPGQGDVVF.

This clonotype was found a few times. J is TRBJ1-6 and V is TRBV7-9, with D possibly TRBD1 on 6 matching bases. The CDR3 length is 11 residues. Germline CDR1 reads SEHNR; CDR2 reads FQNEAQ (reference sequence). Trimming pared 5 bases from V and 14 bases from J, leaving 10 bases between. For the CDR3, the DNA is TGTGCCAGCAGCATGCAGGGGTCCCTCCACTTT. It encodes CASSMQGSLHF.

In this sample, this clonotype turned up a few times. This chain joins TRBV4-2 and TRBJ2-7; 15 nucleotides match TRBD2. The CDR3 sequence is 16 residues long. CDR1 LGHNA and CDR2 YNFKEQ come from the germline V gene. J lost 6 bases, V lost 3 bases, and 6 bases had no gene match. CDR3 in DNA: TGTGCCAGCAGCCAGGGACTAGCGGGGGGAAAGGGCGAGCAGTACTTC. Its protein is CASSQGLAGGKGEQYF.

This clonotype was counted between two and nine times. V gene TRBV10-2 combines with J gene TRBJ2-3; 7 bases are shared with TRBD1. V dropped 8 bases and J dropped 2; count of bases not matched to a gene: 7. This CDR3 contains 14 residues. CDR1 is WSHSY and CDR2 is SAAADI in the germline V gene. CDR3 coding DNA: TGCGCCAGCCGTCGAGGACAGGACACAGATACGCAGTATTTT. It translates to CASRRGQDTDTQYF.

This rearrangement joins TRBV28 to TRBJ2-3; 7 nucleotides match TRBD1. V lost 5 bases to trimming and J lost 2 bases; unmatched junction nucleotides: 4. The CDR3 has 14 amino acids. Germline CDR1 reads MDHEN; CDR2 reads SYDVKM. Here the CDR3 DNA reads TGTGCCAGCAGTCTACAGGGGAACACAGATACGCAGTATTTT. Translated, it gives CASSLQGNTDTQYF.

Here the CDR3 DNA reads TGCAGTGCTAGGGAAGGGGCCACGAACACTGAAGCTTTCTTT. Translation: CSAREGATNTEAFF. The chain joins TRBV20-1 to TRBJ1-1; D might be TRBD1 (5 bases). The germline V and J ends were trimmed by 3 bases and 1 base, with 12 bases remaining between them. This CDR3 spans 14 amino acids. Germline V gene lookup returns CDR1 DFQATT and CDR2 SNEGSKA (reference sequence).

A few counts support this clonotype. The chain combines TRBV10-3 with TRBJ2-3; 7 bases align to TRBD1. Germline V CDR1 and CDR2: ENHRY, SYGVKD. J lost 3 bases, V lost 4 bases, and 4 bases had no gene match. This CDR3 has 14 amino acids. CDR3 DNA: TGTGCCATCAGTGGACAGGGATCGACAGATACGCAGTATTTT. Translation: CAISGQGSTDTQYF.